This T cell receptor (beta chain) is from a study of cytomegalovirus exposure and HLA in healthy donors. Study-wide background: Falling in the Caucasian-associated ancestry cluster were approximately 84% of under 450 genotyped donors. Overall study findings and caveats: Rare sequences made up most TCRs, while some public TCRs were found in many donors. In the analysis, some V segments, TRBV6-2 and TRBV6-3 included, were excluded as indistinguishable.

PCR used 60 Vbeta primers and 13 Jbeta primers. TCRdb keeps only in-frame clones here, not all; method: immunoSEQ multiplex PCR. The data hold 110,000 or so clones, with over 60% observed a single time. A word on this clone: Its specificity is not known.

Looked up from germline, CDR1 is SGHTA and CDR2 is FQGNSA. The CDR3 has 12 amino acids. V lost 4 bases and J lost 8, with 11 bases in between. The chain joins TRBV7-2 to TRBJ1-2, with D unclear. The TCR originated in a man aged 18 to 29 in good health and CMV-seropositive. Sequences were obtained from PBMCs. The CDR3 sequence is CASSSNFMGYTF. As DNA, the CDR3 is TGTGCCAGCAGCTCCAACTTTATGGGCTACACCTTC.